This TCR beta chain was sequenced for a study of vaccination and CD4 T cells after COVID-19. CDR3 length: 16 amino acids. CDR1 MGHRA and CDR2 YSYEKL come from the germline V gene. V lost 4 bases and J lost 4; bases outside the gene matches: 10. TCRdb used MiXCR to reprocess the PCR reads, holding one entry per CDR3 protein. Of some 25,000 distinct CDR3 sequences listed, about 54% are singletons. A note on this clonotype: Its matching antigen is unknown.

Study-wide findings and caveats: Spike mono-reactivity was found in 304 of the 307 vaccine-specific clones identified in convalescent patients.

The sample in question was CD4+ T cells from blood, obtained before SARS-CoV-2 vaccination. This clonotype was obtained from a human donor who had recovered from COVID-19. This chain connects TRBV4-1 to TRBJ2-5, with 9 bases lining up with TRBD1. In nucleotides, the CDR3 is TGCGCCAGCAGCCGAAATACAGGGGGCAGAGGAGAGACCCAGTACTTC. Translation: CASSRNTGGRGETQYF.